A single sample gave rise to the 11 T cell receptor beta chains below, sequenced in a study of vaccination and CD4 T cells after COVID-19. These receptors' antigens are unknown. Cultured CD4+ T cells had their DNA profiled by the Oncomine TCR Beta short-read assay. Via MiXCR, TCRdb re-called the PCR reads, giving one row per CDR3 protein. This table holds 7,000 to 9,000 distinct CDR3 sequences, over 40% found once. Treatment of the sample: roughly 10-day PBMC culture with coronavirus spike peptide pools or control peptides (ViraFEST assay). Before the COVID-19 pandemic (2011-2018), CD4+ T cells were obtained from the unexposed donor. Sample: CD4+ T cells from blood, cultured in vitro. The origin of the receptors is a human donor in good health.

This sequence joins TRBV6-1 and TRBJ2-7; the D gene is possibly TRBD2 (5 bases). The CDR3 sequence is 14 residues long. CDR1 and CDR2 (germline): MNHNS, SASEGT. V was trimmed by 1 base and J by 2 bases, leaving 9 bases between them. The CDR3 DNA reads TGTGCCAGCAGTGAAGTGACTAACACCTACGAGCAGTACTTC. It is translated as CASSEVTNTYEQYF.

The rearrangement links TRBV20-1 to TRBJ1-1; no firm D call. The CDR3 sequence is 14 residues long. V lost 4 bases to trimming and J lost 1 base, with 13 bases between them. Germline V gene data show CDR1 as DFQATT and CDR2 as SNEGSKA (reference sequence). The CDR3 region has the DNA TGCAGTGCTAAGGGAGATTACACGAACACTGAAGCTTTCTTT. Its translation: CSAKGDYTNTEAFF.

The chain combines TRBV6-1 with TRBJ2-2; TRBD1 aligns across 10 bases. Germline V CDR1 and CDR2: MNHNS, SASEGT. There are 17 residues in the CDR3. The trim removed 2 bases at V and 6 bases at J, leaving 9 bases unmatched. CDR3 DNA: TGTGCCAGCAGTGAAAGGGGGACAGGGGCCTTAGCCGGGGAGCTGTTTTTT. Its translation is CASSERGTGALAGELFF.

This sequence joins TRBV6-2 or TRBV6-3 and TRBJ1-1; D may be TRBD1 (6 bases). V was pared by 4 bases and J by 1 base, with 7 bases between. The CDR3 is 13 amino acids. Germline CDR1 reads MNHEY; CDR2 reads SVGEGT. CDR3 DNA sequence: TGTGCCAGCAGTTTGACAGGGAACACTGAAGCTTTCTTT. Translation gives CASSLTGNTEAFF.

Only one count was recorded for this clonotype. The chain recombines TRBV11-1 with TRBJ2-5, with 7 positions matching TRBD2. V lost 7 bases and J lost 1; bases outside the gene matches: 3. Germline CDR1 is SGHAT and CDR2 is FQDESV (reference sequence). This CDR3 contains 13 residues. The CDR3 is CASMIAGQETQYF. The CDR3 coding sequence is TGTGCCAGCATGATAGCGGGCCAAGAGACCCAGTACTTC.

The chain has TRBV6-1 and TRBJ1-2, with D uncertain. The V end lost 6 bases, the J end lost 0 bases, and 2 bases lay between the germline ends. Germline CDR1 MNHNS, CDR2 SASEGT. The CDR3 contains 11 residues. Here the CDR3 DNA reads TGTGCCAGCAGACCTAACTATGGCTACACCTTC. Residues: CASRPNYGYTF.

The chain combines TRBV5-1 with TRBJ1-1; 9 bases are a match to TRBD1. This CDR3 is 16 amino acids long. Losses at the gene ends were 4 bases for V and 0 bases for J; bases not matched to a gene: 7. CDR1 is SGHRS and CDR2 is YFSETQ in the germline V gene. CDR3 DNA: TGCGCCAGCAGCCGTCCCGGGACAGGGATGAACACTGAAGCTTTCTTT. Amino acid sequence: CASSRPGTGMNTEAFF.

The chain is built from TRBV20-1 and TRBJ2-1; D ambiguous. CDR3 size: 12 residues. Germline CDR1 reads DFQATT; CDR2 reads SNEGSKA (reference sequence). Trimming cost V 2 bases and J 4 bases, with 6 bases left between them. The CDR3 DNA is TGCAGTGCTAGATCTACGTACAATGAGCAGTTCTTC. Residues: CSARSTYNEQFF.

This clonotype was counted between two and nine times. The V call is TRBV6-1, the J call TRBJ2-5, with TRBD2 as a possible D gene (6 bases). CDR3 size: 12 residues. CDR1 and CDR2 from the germline V gene are MNHNS and SASEGT. The V gene lost 5 bases and the J gene lost 7 bases, with 11 bases spanning the gap. DNA of the CDR3: TGTGCCAGCAGTCCCATGGGGGGGACCCAGTACTTC. Translating gives CASSPMGGTQYF.

This clonotype appeared once. V gene TRBV19 combines with J gene TRBJ2-3; 9 nucleotides line up with TRBD1. The CDR3 has 17 amino acids. Germline trimming cut 6 bases from V and 2 bases from J; bases unmatched to any gene: 12. Germline lookup yields CDR1 LNHDA and CDR2 SQIVND (reference sequence). CDR3 sequence: CASSQRLGTGFTDTQYF. The DNA of the CDR3 is TGTGCCAGTAGCCAACGCCTCGGGACAGGGTTCACAGATACGCAGTATTTT.

In its sample, this clonotype was seen a few times. The CDR3 here is CASMRQGNSPLHF. CDR3 bases: TGTGCCAGTATGCGACAGGGAAATTCACCCCTCCACTTT. V is TRBV19 and J is TRBJ1-6, with 7 bases fitting TRBD1. V gave up 7 bases and J gave up 7 bases; unmatched junction bases: 4. This CDR3 has 13 amino acids. The germline gives CDR1 LNHDA, CDR2 SQIVND (reference sequence).